This passage covers 24 T cell receptor beta chains from one sample sequenced in a study of long-term antiretroviral therapy in people with HIV. Investigators performed immunoSEQ version v3.0 at survey level. The protocol was immunoSEQ multiplex PCR, while the TCRdb copy is restricted to in-frame clones and leaves out a portion. The profile shows tens of thousands of clones, approximately 80% of them singletons. The sample here was unsorted PBMCs, taken 0.3 years after starting antiretroviral therapy. Receptor source: a man in his late teens or twenties with HIV.

The rearrangement uses TRBV10-3 and TRBJ2-5; tentatively, D is TRBD2 (6 bases). Germline-derived CDR1 and CDR2 are ENHRY and SYGVKD. V was clipped by 10 bases and J by 1 base, with 22 bases between them. The CDR3 has 16 amino acids. The CDR3 bases are TGTGCCACCTCGGGGTCTTCAGGAGGGATCCAAGAGACCCAGTACTTC. Its translation: CATSGSSGGIQETQYF.

The chain couples TRBV28 to TRBJ1-1; TRBD1 matches 7 bases. CDR1 and CDR2 from the germline V gene are MDHEN and SYDVKM. The CDR3 is 14 amino acids. V dropped 7 bases and J dropped 5; count of bases not matched to a gene: 10. The CDR3 region is CASTLQGGGTEAFF. CDR3 DNA sequence: TGTGCCAGCACTCTTCAGGGGGGTGGAACTGAAGCTTTCTTT.

This chain uses TRBV27 with TRBJ1-3; D is uncertain. In germline, CDR1 is MNHEY, CDR2 SMNVEV (reference sequence). The CDR3 sequence is 14 residues long. V was shortened by 3 bases and J by 1 base, with 7 bases between the two germline ends. The CDR3 DNA is TGTGCCAGCAGTTTGAGATCTTCTGGAAACACCATATATTTT. It encodes CASSLRSSGNTIYF.

The chain has TRBV28 and TRBJ1-5; 8 bases align to TRBD1. Unmatched junction bases numbered 5, after V lost 5 bases and J lost 5 bases. This CDR3 has 14 residues. Germline V gene sequence: CDR1 MDHEN, CDR2 SYDVKM. The CDR3, as DNA: TGTGCCAGCAGTCCAGGGACAGGTTATCAGCCCCAGCATTTT. This translates into CASSPGTGYQPQHF.

This sequence joins TRBV30 and TRBJ2-7; D may be TRBD1 (5 bases). V dropped 1 base and J dropped 3 bases, with 13 bases sitting between them. This CDR3 region has 14 residues. CDR1 and CDR2 (germline): GTSNPN, SVGIG (reference sequence). As DNA, the CDR3 is TGTGCCTGGAGTGCTGGACAAGCAGTCTACGAGCAGTACTTC. Residues: CAWSAGQAVYEQYF.

V is TRBV7-8 and J is TRBJ1-1, with D uncertain. The V gene lost 1 base and the J gene lost 1 base, with 4 bases spanning the gap. CDR3 length: 13 residues. Germline V gives CDR1 SGHVS, CDR2 FQNEAQ. CDR3 sequence reads: CASSLVRNTEAFF. In nucleotides, the CDR3 is TGTGCCAGCAGCTTAGTCAGGAACACTGAAGCTTTCTTT.

This clone was seen a few times. The J gene is TRBJ2-7, the V gene TRBV7-3, with TRBD1 identical over 7 bases. J lost 3 bases, V lost 10 bases, and 9 bases had no gene match. There are 13 residues in the CDR3. Germline CDR1 SGHTA, CDR2 FQGTGA. CDR3 sequence (DNA): TGTGCCATCTGGATGACAGGGAGCTACGAGCAGTACTTC. Amino acid sequence: CAIWMTGSYEQYF.

The chain couples TRBV27 to TRBJ2-7; 11 nucleotides line up with TRBD2. The germline V gene has CDR1 MNHEY and CDR2 SMNVEV (reference sequence). Trimming cost V 5 bases and J 3 bases; bases outside gene matches: 9. CDR3 length: 16 residues. The CDR3 bases are TGTGCCAGCAGTCCGACGCTAGCGGGGGGTCTCTACGAGCAGTACTTC. This translates into CASSPTLAGGLYEQYF.

This chain links TRBV15 with TRBJ2-1, with D maybe TRBD1 (6 bases). With 1 base removed from V and 6 bases from J, the gap between germline ends came to 10 bases. Germline V gives CDR1 LNHNV, CDR2 YYDKDF (reference sequence). The CDR3 has 14 amino acids. The CDR3 protein is CATSRGGQPNEQFF. The CDR3 nucleotides are TGTGCCACCAGCAGAGGAGGACAGCCCAATGAGCAGTTCTTC.

CDR3 DNA sequence: TGCGCCAGCAGCCAGGTGGACAGGGGAGGAGATACGCAGTATTTT. Amino acid sequence: CASSQVDRGGDTQYF. V is TRBV4-1 and J is TRBJ2-3; TRBD1 agrees at 9 bases. The CDR3 contains 15 residues. CDR1 is MGHRA, CDR2 YSYEKL, per germline. The junction had 6 bases not matched to a gene; V was cut back by 3 bases and J by 5 bases.

The chain links TRBV25-1 to TRBJ1-1, with D tentatively TRBD1 (5 bases). There are 14 residues in the CDR3. Germline V gives CDR1 MGHDK, CDR2 SYGVNS. Trimming took 3 bases from V and 4 from J, leaving 12 bases between them. The CDR3 DNA follows: TGTGCCAGCAGTGACCGGGGGGAGGGCACTGAAGCTTTCTTT. This gives the protein CASSDRGEGTEAFF.

The genes are TRBV5-6 and TRBJ2-5; 7 bases map to TRBD2. This CDR3 is built from 14 residues. Germline lookup yields CDR1 SGHDT and CDR2 YYEEEE. V lost 1 base and J lost 3; bases outside the gene matches: 3. The chain's CDR3 is CASSLLAGEETQYF. The CDR3 DNA is TGTGCCAGCAGCTTGCTTGCGGGAGAAGAGACCCAGTACTTC.

CDR3 amino acids: CASSLGIPGQGITGELFF. Here the CDR3 DNA reads TGCGCCAGCAGCTTGGGGATTCCGGGACAGGGGATCACCGGGGAGCTGTTTTTT. V is TRBV5-1 and J is TRBJ2-2, with 10 bases matching TRBD1. This CDR3 contains 18 residues. Looked up from germline, CDR1 is SGHRS and CDR2 is YFSETQ. V dropped 0 bases and J dropped 4; count of bases not matched to a gene: 9.

V is TRBV11-2 and J is TRBJ2-7; 13 positions match TRBD2. The trim removed 5 bases at V and 2 bases at J, leaving 6 bases unmatched. Germline V gene data show CDR1 as SGHAT and CDR2 as FQNNGV. The CDR3 has 16 residues. Here the CDR3 DNA reads TGTGCCAGCAGCCCCGGCGGACTAGCGGGAGCCTACGAGCAGTACTTC. Translated, it gives CASSPGGLAGAYEQYF.

The CDR3 DNA reads TGTGCCAGCAGTCGGACCGGGGACACTGAAGCTTTCTTT. This sequence encodes CASSRTGDTEAFF. This chain links TRBV25-1 with TRBJ1-1, with D hard to call. Germline CDR1 reads MGHDK; CDR2 reads SYGVNS. This CDR3 contains 13 residues. Trimming left V 5 bases short and J 3 bases short, with 10 bases between. Based on the CDR3 plus reference TRBV25-1 and TRBJ1-1, the full variable domain is EADIYQTPRYLVIGTGKKITLECSQTMGHDKMYWYQQDPGMELHLIHYSYGVNSTEKGDLSSESTVSRIRTEHFPLTLESARPSHTSQYLCASSRTGDTEAFFGQGTRLTVV.

The gene calls are TRBV13 and TRBJ1-4; D call uncertain. The CDR3 has 12 amino acids. Germline lookup yields CDR1 PRHDT and CDR2 FYEKMQ (reference sequence). V shed 4 bases and J shed 6 bases, with 6 bases lying between them. CDR3 bases: TGTGCCAGCAGCTCATTCCATGAAAAACTGTTTTTT. Translating it yields CASSSFHEKLFF.

The CDR3 reads CAWLRSGYGYTF. CDR3 coding DNA: TGTGCCTGGCTCCGTTCGGGGTATGGCTACACCTTC. The chain combines TRBV30 with TRBJ1-2, with unresolved D. The CDR3 contains 12 residues. The germline CDR1 and CDR2 sequences are GTSNPN and SVGIG (reference sequence). V was clipped by 5 bases and J by 5 bases, with 12 bases between them. Full variable domain (remainder filled in from reference TRBV30 and TRBJ1-2): SQTIHQWPATLVQPVGSPLSLECTVEGTSNPNLYWYRQAAGRGLQLLFYSVGIGQISSEVPQNLSASRPQDRQFILSSKKLLLSDSGFYLCAWLRSGYGYTFGSGTRLTVV.

The gene calls are TRBV27 and TRBJ2-1; no definite D call. CDR1 and CDR2 (germline): MNHEY, SMNVEV (reference sequence). This CDR3 contains 12 residues. Trimming stripped 2 bases from V and 7 bases from J, with 6 bases between. CDR3 nucleotide sequence: TGTGCCAGCAGTTTAGGTCGGAATGAGCAGTTCTTC. It codes for CASSLGRNEQFF.

The gene calls are TRBV7-9 and TRBJ2-6, with D maybe TRBD2 (6 bases). The CDR3 is 18 residues long. CDR1 is SEHNR and CDR2 is FQNEAQ in the germline V gene (reference sequence). V was clipped by 1 base and J by 0 bases, with 13 bases between them. CDR3 sequence reads: CASSLVGKTSSGANVLTF. The DNA for the CDR3 is TGTGCCAGCAGCTTAGTGGGGAAGACTAGCTCTGGGGCCAACGTCCTGACTTTC.

The chain has TRBV28 and TRBJ1-4; D is uncertain. V was shortened by 2 bases and J by 3 bases, with 10 bases between the two germline ends. The CDR3 length is 15 residues. Looked up from germline, CDR1 is MDHEN and CDR2 is SYDVKM. Written as DNA, the CDR3 is TGTGCCAGCAGTTTAAACGGTGGAGCTAATGAAAAACTGTTTTTT. This encodes CASSLNGGANEKLFF.

This clone was counted once. CDR3 in amino acids: CASSLVGRGNEQFF. CDR3 in DNA: TGTGCCAGCAGCTTAGTTGGGCGTGGAAATGAGCAGTTCTTC. V usage is TRBV7-8 and J usage is TRBJ2-1, with D unclear. The germline V gene has CDR1 SGHVS and CDR2 FQNEAQ. The CDR3 has 14 amino acids. The ends were cut back, 1 base at V and 7 bases at J, with 11 bases in the middle.

The chain employs TRBV19 and TRBJ1-1, with D perhaps TRBD1 (6 bases). The germline V gene encodes CDR1 LNHDA and CDR2 SQIVND (reference sequence). The CDR3 loop spans 13 amino acids. The germline V and J ends were trimmed by 7 bases and 0 bases, with 9 bases remaining between them. The CDR3 spells CASTRTVNTEAFF. In DNA, the CDR3 is TGTGCCAGTACCCGGACAGTGAACACTGAAGCTTTCTTT.

J is TRBJ2-3 and V is TRBV4-3; 13 bases match TRBD2. This CDR3 comprises 15 residues. The V and J ends lost 5 bases and 4 bases, in that order; junction bases with no gene match: 3. From germline, CDR1 is LGHNA and CDR2 YSLEER. The CDR3 here is CASSGGTSGADTQYF. Written as DNA, the CDR3 is TGCGCCAGCAGCGGCGGGACTAGCGGGGCAGATACGCAGTATTTT.

This chain connects TRBV5-6 to TRBJ2-7, with D hard to call. This CDR3 has 17 residues. Germline values: CDR1 SGHDT, CDR2 YYEEEE. Trimming removed 4 bases from V and 0 bases from J, with 20 bases in between. CDR3 region: CASSHSPATRTSYEQYF. The CDR3 coding sequence is TGTGCCAGCAGCCACTCCCCCGCGACGCGAACCTCCTACGAGCAGTACTTC.